The 5 T cell receptor beta chains presented below share a single source sample, sequenced in a study of shared clonotypes between healthy human individuals. Assay used: immunoSEQ multiplex PCR; TCRdb lists only in-frame clones, some missing. The repertoire includes some 2,400,000 clones, approximately 96% of them detected once, and more than 0.1% sits in the top ten. Source material: naive CD4+ T cells sorted from blood. Subset: CD45RA+ positively selected. The receptor set was obtained from a man aged 18 to 29 in good health.

The gene calls are TRBV6-1 and TRBJ2-7; the D gene is possibly TRBD1 (6 bases). The CDR3 is made up of 13 amino acids. The germline V and J ends were trimmed by 2 bases and 6 bases, with 11 bases remaining between them. Germline V gene lookup returns CDR1 MNHNS and CDR2 SASEGT. The CDR3 nucleotides read TGTGCCAGCAGTGAAAGCAGGGGACGCGAGCAGTACTTC. This sequence encodes CASSESRGREQYF.

V is TRBV4-3 and J is TRBJ1-1; D is ambiguous. Germline CDR1 reads LGHNA; CDR2 reads YSLEER. The V end was cut by 0 bases, the J end by 5 bases, with 13 bases between. The CDR3 is made up of 15 amino acids. CDR3 sequence: CASSQDFGIWTEAFF. In nucleotides, the CDR3 is TGCGCCAGCAGCCAAGATTTCGGGATTTGGACTGAAGCTTTCTTT.

J is TRBJ2-3 and V is TRBV6-5, with TRBD1 matching 10 bases. Losses at the gene ends were 2 bases for V and 1 base for J; bases not matched to a gene: 3. Germline CDR1 and CDR2: MNHEY and SVGAGI. The CDR3 length is 16 residues. The CDR3, as DNA: TGTGCCAGCAGTTACGCCGGGACAGGGGGCACAGATACGCAGTATTTT. Translation: CASSYAGTGGTDTQYF.

Comments on this clone: This same CDR3 is encoded by further DNA sequences in the sample. The rearrangement links TRBV27 to TRBJ2-5, with 13 positions matching TRBD2. After removal of 4 bases from V and 2 bases from J, the junction contained 1 base not matched to a gene. Looked up from germline, CDR1 is MNHEY and CDR2 is SMNVEV (reference sequence). This CDR3 region has 15 residues. The chain's CDR3 is CASSSGLAGQETQYF. Here the CDR3 DNA reads TGTGCCAGCAGTTCGGGACTAGCGGGGCAAGAGACCCAGTACTTC.

J is TRBJ2-7 and V is TRBV7-2, with a tentative D call TRBD1 (6 bases). Trimming stripped 4 bases from V and 6 bases from J, with 19 bases between. The CDR3 covers 15 residues. The germline CDR1 and CDR2 sequences are SGHTA and FQGNSA. The CDR3 sequence: CASSSKIRGYGEQYF. The CDR3 DNA reads as TGTGCCAGCAGCTCCAAAATCAGGGGATACGGCGAGCAGTACTTC.